One TCR beta chain is described in this entry. Antigen: not known. Relative to the germline gene, one junction end is altered; a read error may explain this. The library came from three nested PCR rounds adapted from ARM-PCR protocols. MiXCR was run by TCRdb on the multiplex PCR reads, yielding one entry per CDR3 protein. The data show about 67,000 distinct CDR3 sequences, 75% to 85% seen once. This sample is drawn from a study of tumor and adjacent non-tumor tissue in lung cancer. Looking at the study overall: There were 11 to 13 adenocarcinoma, 2 squamous cell carcinoma and 1 small cell lung cancer cases. On average, productive TCRbeta reads reached roughly 3.9 million per sample. Whole-study results and caveats: Top 100 clones took a larger repertoire share in normal lung.

The template was RNA from unsorted bulk tissue. More than 3 cm separated this lung sample from the edge of the tumor. CDR3 length: 16 amino acids. CDR1 is MNHEY and CDR2 is SVGAGI in the germline V gene. The gene calls are TRBV6-5 and TRBJ2-7, with 9 bases aligning to TRBD1. The sample comprised distant non-tumor lung tissue. The clonotype was recovered from a man aged 55 to 70 with non-small cell lung cancer. The CDR3 DNA reads TGTGCCAGCAGTTACTCCACCGGGACAGGGTCCTATGAGCAGTACTTC. Residues: CASSYSTGTGSYEQYF.